These 30 T cell receptor beta chains came from one sample sequenced in a study of blood T cell repertoires in COVID-19 (dated by TCRdb to between 2020 and 2021). The protocol used for the library was the immunoSEQ multiplex PCR assay. As stored in TCRdb, this immuneACCESS dataset retains in-frame rearrangements with V and J assigned. A fraction of the clones does not appear; measured against another copy, unresolved V genes explain less than half of the discrepancy, and the remainder lacks a known reason. Present in this sample are roughly 320,000 clones, more than 80% of which were seen just once. Approximately 6% of the sample comes from the top ten. Material for sequencing was peripheral blood. All receptors derive from a woman aged 50 to 60 with COVID-19, enrolled during active disease.

The chain carries TRBV19 and TRBJ2-4; D remains ambiguous. CDR1 LNHDA and CDR2 SQIVND come from the germline V gene (reference sequence). The CDR3 loop spans 15 amino acids. Trimming removed 0 bases at V and 6 bases at J, with 12 bases between. The CDR3 nucleotides read TGTGCCAGTAGTATAGATCGTAGTAGAATAAACATTCAGTACTTC. The encoded protein is CASSIDRSRINIQYF.

This chain uses TRBV3-1 (or the pseudogene TRBV3-2) with TRBJ2-1; 7 nucleotides match TRBD1. CDR1 is LGHDT and CDR2 is YNNKEL in the germline V gene (reference sequence). J gave up 3 bases and V 0 bases, and 2 bases lay outside the gene matches. The length of the CDR3 is 15 residues. DNA for the CDR3: TGTGCCAGCAGCCAAGATGGGACAGTCTACAATGAGCAGTTCTTC. This translates into CASSQDGTVYNEQFF.

This clone was counted only a few times. V usage is TRBV5-6 and J usage is TRBJ2-7; D gene ambiguous. The ends were cut back, 7 bases at V and 3 bases at J, with 14 bases in the middle. The germline V gene encodes CDR1 SGHDT and CDR2 YYEEEE. This CDR3 spans 13 amino acids. The CDR3 loop is CASRAGGFYEQYF. The CDR3 DNA is TGTGCCAGCCGAGCAGGTGGCTTCTACGAGCAGTACTTC.

The chain has TRBV28 and TRBJ2-5; TRBD2 aligns across 8 bases. V dropped 7 bases and J dropped 4; count of bases not matched to a gene: 23. The CDR3 runs 19 residues. Germline loops: CDR1 MDHEN, CDR2 SYDVKM. The CDR3 DNA sequence: TGTGCCAGCACCCCGGGGACTAGGGGAGGGGAGGGGGTCCCAGAGACCCAGTACTTC. It yields the protein CASTPGTRGGEGVPETQYF. Full variable domain (rest looked up from reference TRBV28 and TRBJ2-5): DVKVTQSSRYLVKRTGEKVFLECVQDMDHENMFWYRQDPGLGLRLIYFSYDVKMKEKGDIPEGYSVSREKKERFSLILESASTNQTSMYLCASTPGTRGGEGVPETQYFGPGTRLLVL.

This clone has a single count. The rearrangement links TRBV14 to TRBJ2-1; no clear D. CDR1 is SGHDN and CDR2 is FVKESK in the germline V gene. CDR3 length: 14 amino acids. Trimming removed 4 bases from V and 5 bases from J, with 12 bases in between. CDR3 in DNA: TGTGCCAGCAGCCCTGTCCAGTGGCACAATGAGCAGTTCTTC. Translation: CASSPVQWHNEQFF.

The chain uses TRBV11-3 and TRBJ1-2; D is perhaps TRBD1 (6 bases). CDR1 is SGHNT and CDR2 is YENEEA in the germline V gene. This CDR3 contains 15 residues. V dropped 4 bases and J dropped 6 bases, with 18 bases sitting between them. The DNA for the CDR3 is TGTGCCAGCAGCTCCCAAAAAGAGACAGGAGATGGCTACACCTTC. This sequence encodes CASSSQKETGDGYTF.

V gene TRBV11-2 combines with J gene TRBJ2-1, with a weak D call TRBD2 (6 bases). This CDR3 comprises 15 residues. The ends were cut back, 2 bases at V and 9 bases at J, with 17 bases in the middle. Germline loops: CDR1 SGHAT, CDR2 FQNNGV. Here the CDR3 reads CASSLKDYVEGEQFF. DNA of the CDR3: TGTGCCAGCAGCTTAAAGGACTACGTCGAAGGTGAGCAGTTCTTC.

The table lists this clone with a few counts. The gene calls are TRBV12-3 or TRBV12-4 and TRBJ2-1, with D unresolved. This CDR3 contains 11 residues. Trimming left V 6 bases short and J 9 bases short, with 9 bases between. Written as DNA, the CDR3 is TGTGCCAGCAGACGTAACGGTGAGCAGTTCTTC. This sequence encodes CASRRNGEQFF.

The chain carries TRBV6-1 and TRBJ2-1; 10 nucleotides line up with TRBD2. V shed 4 bases and J 6 bases; nucleotides not matched to a gene: 9. The CDR3 totals 16 residues. Germline V CDR1 and CDR2: MNHNS, SASEGT. CDR3 residues: CASSARLAGAGNEQFF. The CDR3 DNA sequence: TGTGCCAGCAGTGCCCGTCTAGCGGGAGCGGGCAATGAGCAGTTCTTC.

The chain employs TRBV4-3 and TRBJ2-1, with 8 bases matching TRBD2. Germline trimming cut 0 bases from V and 4 bases from J; bases unmatched to any gene: 5. Per germline, CDR1 LGHNA and CDR2 YSLEER. This CDR3 has 16 residues. The CDR3 loop reads CASSQDTREGYNEQFF. DNA for the CDR3: TGCGCCAGCAGCCAAGATACCCGGGAGGGGTACAATGAGCAGTTCTTC.

V is TRBV5-4 and J is TRBJ2-3, with 10 bases lining up with TRBD2. The germline V gene has CDR1 SGHNT and CDR2 YYREEE (reference sequence). V was clipped by 10 bases and J by 6 bases; unmatched bases: 14. CDR3 size: 15 residues. Here the CDR3 DNA reads TGTGCCCTCGGTCGGGCTAGCGGGAGTCCTGATACGCAGTATTTT. This translates into CALGRASGSPDTQYF.

The chain recombines TRBV11-2 with TRBJ2-7; the D gene is possibly TRBD2 (5 bases). Trimming took off 2 bases at V and 0 bases at J, with 8 bases between the two ends. CDR3 length: 14 amino acids. The V gene's germline CDR1 is SGHAT and CDR2 FQNNGV. CDR3 residues: CASSLSGNSYEQYF. For the CDR3, the DNA is TGTGCCAGCAGCTTATCCGGGAACTCCTACGAGCAGTACTTC.

J is TRBJ2-7 and V is TRBV6-5; weak D call: TRBD1 (6 bases). The CDR3 sequence is 16 residues long. Trimming pared 0 bases from V and 3 bases from J, leaving 15 bases between. Germline-derived CDR1 and CDR2 are MNHEY and SVGAGI. CDR3 in amino acids: CASSYSITQGSYEQYF. The CDR3 DNA is TGTGCCAGCAGTTACTCGATCACACAGGGCAGCTACGAGCAGTACTTC.

The chain joins TRBV30 to TRBJ1-1; 7 nucleotides align to TRBD1. CDR3 size: 16 residues. V shed 3 bases, J shed 1 base, and the junction held 11 bases outside the gene matches. Germline CDR1 reads GTSNPN; CDR2 reads SVGIG (reference sequence). CDR3 sequence (DNA): TGTGCCTGGAGCCATCAGGGACAGCCCCCGAACACTGAAGCTTTCTTT. Amino acids: CAWSHQGQPPNTEAFF. The full variable domain, in which reference TRBV30 and TRBJ1-1 provide the parts outside the CDR3, is SQTIHQWPATLVQPVGSPLSLECTVEGTSNPNLYWYRQAAGRGLQLLFYSVGIGQISSEVPQNLSASRPQDRQFILSSKKLLLSDSGFYLCAWSHQGQPPNTEAFFGQGTRLTVV.

CDR3 in DNA: TGTGCCAGCAGCCTGGGGGCGTGGGAGACCCAGTACTTC. Translating gives CASSLGAWETQYF. V gene TRBV27 combines with J gene TRBJ2-5, with D tentatively TRBD1 (6 bases). The V gene lost 6 bases and the J gene lost 5 bases, with 13 bases spanning the gap. Per the germline V gene, CDR1 is MNHEY and CDR2 is SMNVEV (reference sequence). This CDR3 is built from 13 residues.

This chain links TRBV30 with TRBJ2-4, with D possibly TRBD2 on 6 matching bases. V lost 0 bases to trimming and J lost 0 bases, with 15 bases between them. This CDR3 region has 17 residues. From germline, CDR1 is GTSNPN and CDR2 SVGIG (reference sequence). The CDR3 protein is CAWSVHGSGLAKNIQYF. CDR3 nucleotides: TGTGCCTGGAGTGTACATGGTAGCGGACTAGCCAAAAACATTCAGTACTTC.

The chain uses TRBV15 and TRBJ2-1; D is ambiguous. The CDR3 is 14 amino acids. The germline gives CDR1 LNHNV, CDR2 YYDKDF (reference sequence). V dropped 1 base and J dropped 4 bases, with 8 bases sitting between them. CDR3 in DNA: TGTGCCACCAGCAGAGGTGAGCAATACAATGAGCAGTTCTTC. This encodes CATSRGEQYNEQFF.

This clone has only one observation. The chain is built from TRBV11-2 and TRBJ2-5, with 7 positions matching TRBD2. CDR3 length: 16 amino acids. CDR1 and CDR2 (germline): SGHAT, FQNNGV. Germline trimming cut 1 base from V and 5 bases from J; bases unmatched to any gene: 10. The CDR3: CASSLGSGGSGETQYF. The DNA of the CDR3 is TGTGCCAGCAGCTTAGGATCTGGCGGGAGTGGGGAGACCCAGTACTTC.

The chain carries TRBV12-2 and TRBJ2-1; the table's D gene call, TRBD2, was not cross checked with the DNA. TRBV12-2 has pseudogene status. There are 18 residues in the CDR3. CDR3 amino acids: CASRRQPILAGVIDEQFF. The CDR3 DNA sequence: TGTGCAAGTCGCCGGCAGCCTATCCTAGCGGGAGTAATCGATGAGCAGTTCTTC.

The sample holds one count of this clone. The genes are TRBV18 and TRBJ2-7; 8 bases are shared with TRBD2. The CDR3 spans 14 residues. Germline V gives CDR1 KGHSH, CDR2 LQKENI. Unmatched junction bases numbered 7, after V lost 4 bases and J lost 5 bases. In DNA form, the CDR3 reads TGTGCCAGCTCACGGACGGGGGGGTACGACGAGCAGTACTTC. Residues: CASSRTGGYDEQYF. Based on the CDR3 plus reference TRBV18 and TRBJ2-7, the full variable domain is NAGVMQNPRHLVRRRGQEARLRCSPMKGHSHVYWYRQLPEEGLKFMVYLQKENIIDESGMPKERFSAEFPKEGPSILRIQQVVRGDSAAYFCASSRTGGYDEQYFGPGTRLTVT.

This sequence joins TRBV6-2 or TRBV6-3 and TRBJ1-5, with D perhaps matching TRBD1 (5 bases). The germline V gene encodes CDR1 MNHEY and CDR2 SVGEGT. The CDR3 runs to 14 residues. V was clipped by 6 bases and J by 4 bases, with 13 bases between them. The CDR3 spells CASSTGGENQPQHF. The CDR3 DNA reads as TGTGCCAGCAGCACCGGGGGGGAGAATCAGCCCCAGCATTTT.

The rearrangement uses TRBV27 and TRBJ2-4, with TRBD1 as a possible D gene (6 bases). The V gene's germline CDR1 is MNHEY and CDR2 SMNVEV (reference sequence). The CDR3 totals 15 residues. V dropped 7 bases and J dropped 0 bases, with 13 bases sitting between them. CDR3 loop: CASMYRDLAKNIQYF. In DNA form, the CDR3 reads TGTGCCAGCATGTACAGGGATCTAGCCAAAAACATTCAGTACTTC.

This clone is a singleton in its sample. The chain joins TRBV19 to TRBJ2-1, with a weak D call TRBD1 (5 bases). Germline-derived CDR1 and CDR2 are LNHDA and SQIVND (reference sequence). The CDR3 covers 13 residues. The ends were cut back, 7 bases at V and 8 bases at J, with 15 bases in the middle. The CDR3 here is CASTPRASYEQFF. The CDR3 nucleotides are TGTGCCAGTACACCCAGGGCTAGTTATGAGCAGTTCTTC.

The V gene is TRBV7-9, the J gene TRBJ1-2; 8 bases align to TRBD1. CDR1 is SEHNR, CDR2 FQNEAQ, per germline (reference sequence). V lost 5 bases to trimming and J lost 3 bases; unmatched junction nucleotides: 11. CDR3 length equals 16 residues. CDR3 DNA sequence: TGTGCCAGCAGCATCACAGTGTCCAGGGGGCACTATGGCTACACCTTC. Residues: CASSITVSRGHYGYTF.

In this sample, this clone turned up once. This chain joins TRBV6-5 and TRBJ2-2, with TRBD1 identical over 7 bases. The CDR3 covers 15 residues. Trimming at V came to 1 base and at J to 4 bases, leaving 3 bases not matched to a gene. CDR1 and CDR2 from the germline V gene are MNHEY and SVGAGI. The CDR3 coding sequence is TGTGCCAGCAGTTACTGGGACAGAGCCACCGGGGAGCTGTTTTTT. Its translation is CASSYWDRATGELFF.

V usage is TRBV29-1 and J usage is TRBJ2-1; D is unclear. The CDR3 has 13 amino acids. V was clipped by 4 bases and J by 5 bases, with 12 bases between them. Germline lookup yields CDR1 SQVTM and CDR2 ANQGSEA. CDR3 amino acids: CSVARSINNEQFF. The CDR3 bases are TGCAGCGTTGCCAGGTCGATCAACAATGAGCAGTTCTTC.

This rearrangement joins TRBV16 to TRBJ1-1; 7 bases line up with TRBD1. Per germline, CDR1 KGHSY and CDR2 FQNENV. V gave up 4 bases and J gave up 7 bases; unmatched junction bases: 12. This CDR3 is built from 15 residues. Here the CDR3 DNA reads TGTGCCAGCAGCCCGAGGGGGCTTGGGCTTGGTGAAGCTTTCTTT. It encodes CASSPRGLGLGEAFF.

The V gene is TRBV5-6, the J gene TRBJ2-7; D not resolved. This CDR3 contains 12 residues. The germline V gene encodes CDR1 SGHDT and CDR2 YYEEEE. Deletions cut 0 bases from V and 3 bases from J, with 4 bases between. The CDR3 sequence: CASSLELYEQYF. CDR3 coding DNA: TGTGCCAGCAGCTTGGAGCTCTACGAGCAGTACTTC.

This clone has just a few counts. This chain connects TRBV15 to TRBJ1-2; 7 bases match TRBD1. The junction had 5 bases not matched to a gene; V was cut back by 3 bases and J by 1 base. Germline V CDR1 and CDR2: LNHNV, YYDKDF (reference sequence). This CDR3 region has 15 residues. Here the CDR3 reads CATSSYRGYNYGYTF. The DNA of the CDR3 is TGTGCCACCAGCAGTTACAGGGGCTATAACTATGGCTACACCTTC.

The rearrangement links TRBV24-1 to TRBJ2-2; weak D call: TRBD1 (6 bases). Germline values: CDR1 KGHDR, CDR2 SFDVKD. CDR3 length equals 14 residues. V was cut by 4 bases and J by 6 bases, with 11 bases left in between. CDR3 sequence: CATSDVNRAGELFF. As DNA, the CDR3 is TGTGCCACCAGTGACGTTAACAGGGCCGGGGAGCTGTTTTTT.